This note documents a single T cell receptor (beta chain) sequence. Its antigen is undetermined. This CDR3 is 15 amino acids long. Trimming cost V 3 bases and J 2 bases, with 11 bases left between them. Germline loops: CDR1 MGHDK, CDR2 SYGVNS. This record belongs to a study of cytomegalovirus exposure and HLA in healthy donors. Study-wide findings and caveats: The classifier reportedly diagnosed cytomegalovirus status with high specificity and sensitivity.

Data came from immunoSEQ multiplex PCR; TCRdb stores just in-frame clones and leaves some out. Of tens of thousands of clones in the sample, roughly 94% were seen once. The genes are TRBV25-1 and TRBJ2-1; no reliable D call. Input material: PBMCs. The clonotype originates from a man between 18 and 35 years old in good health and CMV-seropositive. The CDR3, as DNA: TGTGCCAGCAGTGACGATCGCGGCACCTACAATGAGCAGTTCTTC. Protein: CASSDDRGTYNEQFF.